This TCR beta chain was retrieved from a study of T cells in tuberculosis. Study information: In South Africa, adults with active tuberculosis were compared with IGRA-negative and latently infected IGRA-positive adolescents. The study's findings and limits: Cases with active tuberculosis were adults, while controls were adolescents.

In the case of this clone: As yet, its antigen is unknown.

CDR1 is SGDLS, CDR2 YYNGEE, per germline. The trim removed 4 bases at V and 7 bases at J, leaving 17 bases unmatched. The CDR3 runs 18 residues. The method was immunoSEQ multiplex PCR; TCRdb's version includes in-frame clones alone and lacks a portion of them. Among fewer than 35,000 clones listed, roughly 82% were seen once. The time point here: new active TB diagnosis, blood taken before or within 7 days of starting treatment. Confirmation came from sputum smear and/or culture positivity for M. tuberculosis. This receptor was identified in an adult with tuberculosis. The chain is built from TRBV9 and TRBJ1-6; 7 bases align to TRBD1. Here the sequenced sample was PBMCs, taken at tuberculosis diagnosis. The CDR3: CASSLPEVGNRGNSPLHF. DNA for the CDR3: TGTGCCAGCAGCCTCCCAGAGGTTGGAAACAGGGGAAATTCACCCCTCCACTTT.